This paragraph reports one T cell receptor (beta chain). The antigen remains undetermined. This specimen belongs to a study of shared clonotypes between healthy human individuals. This CDR3 contains 15 residues. Trimming took off 0 bases at V and 10 bases at J, with 16 bases between the two ends. In germline, CDR1 is MNHEY, CDR2 SVGAGI. Study-wide results and limits: Some naive CD4 clonotypes, around 4.9%, turned up in common across four donors. Compared with clonotypes that all four donors shared, non-shared clonotypes had lower generation probabilities.

Libraries were prepared by immunoSEQ multiplex PCR; TCRdb keeps only in-frame clonotypes and omits some of them. This table holds about 690,000 clones, 90% found once. This clonotype was sampled from a young man in good health. Some clones in this sample may be carry-over from other donors' samples. Source material: memory CD8+ T cells from PBMCs. As for subset: CD45RO+ cells pooled with CCR7-negative TemRA cells. The chain is built from TRBV6-5 and TRBJ2-1, with D possibly TRBD2 on 5 matching bases. CDR3 nucleotide sequence: TGTGCCAGCAGTTACTCGTCCGGGATGCTGAACGAGCAGTTCTTC. It encodes CASSYSSGMLNEQFF.